What follows is one T cell receptor beta chain and its context. The data belong to a study of blood T cell repertoires in COVID-19. J gave up 6 bases and V 7 bases, and 9 bases lay outside the gene matches. In germline, CDR1 is WSHSY, CDR2 SAAADI. This CDR3 comprises 14 residues. Libraries were prepared by immunoSEQ multiplex PCR; TCRdb keeps only in-frame clonotypes and omits some of them. The repertoire consists of roughly 84,000 clones, with about 85% occurring once and the leading ten covering 15% to 20%. Material for sequencing was peripheral blood. The rearrangement links TRBV10-2 to TRBJ2-3, with 8 nucleotides matching TRBD2. This TCR was sampled from a man older than 75 with active or convalescent COVID-19. CDR3 sequence reads: CASNPGGAADTQYF. The DNA for the CDR3 is TGCGCCAGCAATCCCGGGGGGGCCGCGGATACGCAGTATTTT.